The clone carrying this T cell receptor (beta chain) was counted at least ten times. Its specificity is unknown. The source of the sample is a study of CD8+CD57+ T cells in acquired aplastic anemia. Whole-study context: The sorted CD4+ and CD8+ cells yielded an average around 3.4 ug of DNA.

After removal of 6 bases from V and 4 bases from J, the junction contained 5 bases not matched to a gene. Germline lookup yields CDR1 LNHDA and CDR2 SQIVND (reference sequence). The CDR3 sequence is 16 residues long. General observations from the study: Overlap between patients and controls comprised roughly 30 CD8+ CDR3 sequences.

Sequenced patients had shown CD8+CD57+ cell expansion by flow cytometry. The template for TCR beta VDJ and CDR3 sequence profiling was genomic DNA. TCRdb recomputed calls from the reads with MiXCR, one row per CDR3 protein. This table has about 160,000 distinct CDR3 sequences, 45% to 55% appearing once. This sequence was found in a human donor with aplastic anemia. Source material: sorted CD4+, CD8+, or CD8+CD57+ T cells (not recorded which) from PBMCs. V usage is TRBV19 and J usage is TRBJ2-1; 14 positions agree with TRBD2. The CDR3 sequence is CASSPRLAGGYNEQFF. The CDR3 nucleotides are TGTGCCAGTAGCCCTAGACTAGCGGGAGGGTACAATGAGCAGTTCTTC. Full variable domain (remainder filled in from reference TRBV19 and TRBJ2-1): DGGITQSPKYLFRKEGQNVTLSCEQNLNHDAMYWYRQDPGQGLRLIYYSQIVNDFQKGDIAEGYSVSREKKESFPLTVTSAQKNPTAFYLCASSPRLAGGYNEQFFGPGTRLTVL.